This T cell receptor (beta chain) stems from a study of blood T cell repertoires in COVID-19. Looking at the study overall: Whether acute or convalescent, the COVID-19 samples came from the United States, Italy and Spain. T cells, B-cell-depleted T cells, or PBMCs provided the cDNA or gDNA that served as material.

Assay used: immunoSEQ multiplex PCR; TCRdb lists only in-frame clones, some missing. The table includes some 150,000 clones, approximately 89% detected once. This CDR3 region has 16 residues. The V and J ends lost 3 bases and 0 bases respectively, with 12 bases between them. The germline V gene encodes CDR1 SGHVS and CDR2 FQNEAQ. This clone has only one observation. The sequence was collected from a human donor in a cohort sampled during active COVID-19. Sequencing was done on a sample of peripheral blood. The gene calls are TRBV7-8 and TRBJ1-3; possible D gene TRBD1, 5 bases. The CDR3 sequence: CASSFAQGDSGNTIYF. The CDR3 coding sequence is TGTGCCAGCAGCTTCGCCCAGGGTGACTCTGGAAACACCATATATTTT.